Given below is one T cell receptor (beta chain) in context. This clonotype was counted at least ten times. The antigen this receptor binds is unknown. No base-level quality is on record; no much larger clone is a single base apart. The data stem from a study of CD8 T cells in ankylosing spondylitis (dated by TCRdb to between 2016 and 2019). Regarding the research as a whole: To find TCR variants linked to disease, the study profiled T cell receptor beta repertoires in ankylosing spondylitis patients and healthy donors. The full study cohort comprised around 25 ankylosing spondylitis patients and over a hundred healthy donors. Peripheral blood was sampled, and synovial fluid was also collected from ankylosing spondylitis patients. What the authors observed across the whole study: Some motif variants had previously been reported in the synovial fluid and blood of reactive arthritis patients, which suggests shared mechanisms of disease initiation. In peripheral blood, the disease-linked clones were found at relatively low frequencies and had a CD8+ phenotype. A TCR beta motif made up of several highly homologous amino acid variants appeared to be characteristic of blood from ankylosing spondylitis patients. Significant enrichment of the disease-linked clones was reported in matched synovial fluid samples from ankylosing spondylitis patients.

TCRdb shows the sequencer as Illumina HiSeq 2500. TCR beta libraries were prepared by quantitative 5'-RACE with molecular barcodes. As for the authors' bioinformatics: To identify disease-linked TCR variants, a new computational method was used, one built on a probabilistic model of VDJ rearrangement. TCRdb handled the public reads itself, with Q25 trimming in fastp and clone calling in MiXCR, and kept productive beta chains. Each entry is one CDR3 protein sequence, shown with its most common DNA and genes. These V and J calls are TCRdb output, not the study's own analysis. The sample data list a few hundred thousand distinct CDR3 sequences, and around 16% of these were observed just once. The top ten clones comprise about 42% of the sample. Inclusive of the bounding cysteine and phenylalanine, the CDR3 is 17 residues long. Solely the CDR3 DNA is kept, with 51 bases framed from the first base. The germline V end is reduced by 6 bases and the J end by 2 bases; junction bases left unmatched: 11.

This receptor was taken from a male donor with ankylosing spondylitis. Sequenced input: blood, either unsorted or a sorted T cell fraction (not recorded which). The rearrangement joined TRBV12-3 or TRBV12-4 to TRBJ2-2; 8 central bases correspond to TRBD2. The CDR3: CASRPTISGANTGELFF. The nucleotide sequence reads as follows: TGTGCCAGCAGGCCAACTATTAGCGGGGCCAACACCGGGGAGCTGTTTTTT.